The 26 T cell receptor beta chains reported below all come from one sample, sequenced in a study of Ad26.COV2.S vaccination and SARS-CoV-2 variants. Only in-frame clones appear in the TCRdb table, and some are missing; sequencing was by immunoSEQ multiplex PCR. The table lists hundreds of thousands of clones, roughly 90% of them singletons, with roughly 1.5% in the top ten. As for treatment: some 20 received Ad26.COV2.S at low or high dose, single or two shots; several received placebo; per-sample allocation not given. Repertoires come from day 63 after the first vaccine or placebo injection. The sample here was peripheral blood, taken in a trial of Ad26.COV2.S vaccine versus placebo. The receptors stem from a person between 18 and 65 years old who received the Ad26.COV2.S COVID-19 vaccine or a placebo.

The rearrangement links TRBV24-1 to TRBJ2-3, with D possibly being TRBD1 or TRBD2 (5 bases each). CDR1 is KGHDR, CDR2 SFDVKD, per germline. This CDR3 is 15 amino acids long. The germline V and J ends were trimmed by 3 bases and 0 bases, with 9 bases remaining between them. CDR3 nucleotide sequence: TGTGCCACCAGTGATCCCCGGGACAGCACAGATACGCAGTATTTT. Its protein product is CATSDPRDSTDTQYF.

The chain joins TRBV24-1 to TRBJ2-3; the D gene is possibly TRBD2 (6 bases). The CDR3 consists of 19 residues. CDR1 is KGHDR and CDR2 is SFDVKD in the germline V gene. The V end lost 6 bases, the J end lost 1 base, and 25 bases lay between the germline ends. CDR3 coding DNA: TGTGCCACCAGTAGTAGCCTAATGCGGCGGGGAGACGGCACAGATACGCAGTATTTT. Amino acid sequence: CATSSSLMRRGDGTDTQYF.

With regard to this clone: The germline gene is not matched at one end of the junction; a read error may be the cause. The J gene is TRBJ1-1, the V gene TRBV9; 7 bases are a match to TRBD1. Germline CDR1 SGDLS, CDR2 YYNGEE. The CDR3 consists of 14 residues. CDR3 nucleotide sequence: TGTGCCAGCCGACGGGACAGTGTAAACAGTGAAGCTTTCTTT. Its protein product is CASRRDSVNSEAFF.

This sequence joins TRBV18 and TRBJ2-5; 7 nucleotides align to TRBD2. The CDR3 covers 14 residues. J gave up 1 base and V 4 bases, and 3 bases lay outside the gene matches. Germline CDR1 reads KGHSH; CDR2 reads LQKENI. CDR3 residues: CASSRASGQETQYF. The CDR3 DNA reads TGTGCCAGCTCACGGGCTAGCGGCCAAGAGACCCAGTACTTC.

The chain couples TRBV6-5 to TRBJ2-3; D may be TRBD2 (6 bases). In germline, CDR1 is MNHEY, CDR2 SVGAGI. Between the trimmed V and J ends, which lost 7 bases and 0 bases, there was a span of 14 bases. The CDR3 totals 15 residues. Here the CDR3 reads CASKPWRESTDTQYF. The CDR3, as DNA: TGTGCCAGCAAACCCTGGCGGGAAAGCACAGATACGCAGTATTTT.

The chain combines TRBV5-1 with TRBJ2-7; D could derive from TRBD1 or TRBD2 (6 bases each). The germline CDR1 and CDR2 sequences are SGHRS and YFSETQ. The CDR3 runs to 15 residues. Deletions cut 2 bases from V and 1 base from J, with 13 bases between. In DNA, the CDR3 is TGCGCCAGCAGCTTCGGGGGCACGGGTTCCTACGAGCAGTACTTC. Amino acid sequence: CASSFGGTGSYEQYF.

V usage is TRBV27 and J usage is TRBJ1-1; D is perhaps TRBD1 (5 bases). Germline lookup yields CDR1 MNHEY and CDR2 SMNVEV (reference sequence). V shed 0 bases and J shed 10 bases, with 15 bases lying between them. The CDR3 spans 14 residues. This chain's CDR3 is CASSLSGGRGGAFF. CDR3 nucleotide sequence: TGTGCCAGCAGTTTATCTGGAGGTCGTGGGGGAGCTTTCTTT.

CDR3 loop: CASSQEGALRGNTIYF. As DNA, the CDR3 is TGCGCCAGCAGCCAAGAAGGGGCACTGCGAGGAAACACCATATATTTT. The rearrangement links TRBV4-3 to TRBJ1-3; D might be TRBD1 (5 bases). The V and J ends lost 0 bases and 4 bases respectively, with 13 bases between them. The CDR3 sequence is 16 residues long. The germline V gene encodes CDR1 LGHNA and CDR2 YSLEER.

The J gene is TRBJ1-1, the V gene TRBV12-3 or TRBV12-4; D not certain. Trimming removed 4 bases at V and 0 bases at J, with 6 bases between. The CDR3 covers 13 residues. CDR3 protein: CASSSEMNTEAFF. The CDR3 DNA follows: TGTGCCAGCAGTTCTGAGATGAACACTGAAGCTTTCTTT.

The J gene is TRBJ2-7, the V gene TRBV11-2; D gene unclear. The germline V gene has CDR1 SGHAT and CDR2 FQNNGV. CDR3 length: 13 residues. Trimming left V 5 bases short and J 2 bases short, with 10 bases between. The CDR3 coding sequence is TGTGCCAGCAGCGTTTGGACCGCCTACGAGCAGTACTTC. Residues: CASSVWTAYEQYF.

Turning to this clone: This sample also contains other DNA sequences that code for the same CDR3. This sequence joins TRBV18 and TRBJ2-2; 8 nucleotides match TRBD1. V lost 3 bases and J lost 6; bases outside the gene matches: 3. This CDR3 has 14 residues. Germline assignment: CDR1 KGHSH and CDR2 LQKENI. In DNA, the CDR3 is TGTGCCAGCTCACCTCGACAGGGGCCCGGGGAGCTGTTTTTT. Translation: CASSPRQGPGELFF.

The genes are TRBV6-2 or TRBV6-3 and TRBJ2-7; 11 nucleotides align to TRBD2. Trimming at V came to 2 bases and at J to 2 bases, leaving 8 bases not matched to a gene. CDR3 length equals 17 residues. CDR1 and CDR2 (germline): MNHEY, SVGEGT. Here the CDR3 reads CASSYLVTSGTTYEQYF. The CDR3 DNA reads TGTGCCAGCAGTTACCTAGTGACTAGCGGGACTACCTACGAGCAGTACTTC.

The V gene is TRBV7-2, the J gene TRBJ2-3, with 9 bases identical to TRBD1. Germline CDR1 reads SGHTA; CDR2 reads FQGNSA. The ends lost 5 bases at V and 3 bases at J; junction bases unmatched: 9. The CDR3 has 16 residues. CDR3 sequence (DNA): TGTGCCAGCAGCATAGACAGGGGGGGTGGGACAGATACGCAGTATTTT. Its translation: CASSIDRGGGTDTQYF.

V is TRBV10-1 and J is TRBJ2-7; D possibly matches TRBD1 or TRBD2 (5 bases each). The germline CDR1 and CDR2 sequences are WNHNN and SYGVQD (reference sequence). V lost 3 bases and J 7 bases, leaving 13 bases between the germline ends. This CDR3 has 13 amino acids. The CDR3 coding sequence is TGCGCCAGCAGTGACCTAGGGACGGGGGAGCAGTACTTC. It encodes CASSDLGTGEQYF.

The chain carries TRBV11-2 and TRBJ1-1, with TRBD1 as a possible D gene (6 bases). The CDR3 runs 14 residues. The germline V gene has CDR1 SGHAT and CDR2 FQNNGV. Trimming left V 7 bases short and J 3 bases short, with 15 bases between. CDR3 region: CASTKGDGYTEAFF. The CDR3 DNA follows: TGTGCCAGCACCAAGGGGGACGGCTACACTGAAGCTTTCTTT.

As for this clone: This sample includes further DNA sequences coding for the same CDR3. The rearrangement links TRBV5-1 to TRBJ2-5, with D unresolved. Deletions cut 0 bases from V and 2 bases from J, with 8 bases between. The CDR3 covers 14 residues. The germline V gene has CDR1 SGHRS and CDR2 YFSETQ. CDR3: CASSLVGGQETQYF. CDR3 DNA sequence: TGCGCCAGCAGCTTGGTGGGTGGGCAAGAGACCCAGTACTTC. The full variable domain, its missing parts supplied by reference TRBV5-1 and TRBJ2-5, is KAGVTQTPRYLIKTRGQQVTLSCSPISGHRSVSWYQQTPGQGLQFLFEYFSETQRNKGNFPGRFSGRQFSNSRSEMNVSTLELGDSALYLCASSLVGGQETQYFGPGTRLLVL.

The V and J genes are TRBV9 and TRBJ1-2; no reliable D call. Trimming left V 0 bases short and J 2 bases short, with 11 bases between. This CDR3 has 15 amino acids. The V gene's germline CDR1 is SGDLS and CDR2 YYNGEE. CDR3 in amino acids: CASSVGPGVNYGYTF. The CDR3, as DNA: TGTGCCAGCAGCGTAGGGCCGGGCGTAAACTATGGCTACACCTTC.

This chain connects TRBV5-5 to TRBJ1-4, with D maybe TRBD1 (5 bases). Trimming pared 4 bases from V and 0 bases from J, leaving 19 bases between. CDR1 SGHKS and CDR2 YYEKEE come from the germline V gene (reference sequence). This CDR3 is built from 18 residues. CDR3 protein: CASSTPGQPTATNEKLFF. DNA for the CDR3: TGTGCCAGCAGCACCCCCGGACAACCAACTGCAACTAATGAAAAACTGTTTTTT.

The rearrangement uses TRBV2 and TRBJ1-5; tentative D call: TRBD1 (5 bases). Trimming took off 6 bases at V and 6 bases at J, with 15 bases between the two ends. The CDR3 totals 14 residues. Germline V lookup: CDR1 SNHLY, CDR2 FYNNEI. The CDR3 here is CASRAGREGQPQHF. The DNA of the CDR3 is TGTGCCAGCAGGGCCGGCAGGGAGGGTCAGCCCCAGCATTTT.

The genes are TRBV15 and TRBJ2-2; D unresolved. Trimming cost V 1 base and J 0 bases, with 9 bases left between them. Per the germline V gene, CDR1 is LNHNV and CDR2 is YYDKDF (reference sequence). This CDR3 has 16 residues. Written as DNA, the CDR3 is TGTGCCACCAGCAGAGGTCAGGCAGCGAACACCGGGGAGCTGTTTTTT. Translation gives CATSRGQAANTGELFF.

The J gene is TRBJ2-7, the V gene TRBV7-2; D gene unclear. The CDR3 totals 12 residues. Germline lookup yields CDR1 SGHTA and CDR2 FQGNSA. Trimming removed 5 bases at V and 6 bases at J, with 11 bases between. For the CDR3, the DNA is TGTGCCAGCAGCCCCACTCTACTCGAGCAGTACTTC. Amino acid sequence: CASSPTLLEQYF.

This clone appeared a single time. J is TRBJ1-2 and V is TRBV19; D is possibly TRBD1 (5 bases). CDR3 length: 15 residues. V was trimmed by 0 bases and J by 8 bases, leaving 16 bases between them. Germline CDR1 and CDR2: LNHDA and SQIVND (reference sequence). CDR3 sequence reads: CASSIDGGRAWGYTF. Here the CDR3 DNA reads TGTGCCAGTAGTATAGATGGCGGCAGGGCGTGGGGCTACACCTTC.

This chain connects TRBV19 to TRBJ2-7; D is unresolved. The CDR3 length is 14 residues. V lost 6 bases and J 2 bases, leaving 14 bases between the germline ends. In germline, CDR1 is LNHDA, CDR2 SQIVND (reference sequence). The CDR3 sequence is CASSSHGPTYEQYF. The CDR3 bases are TGTGCCAGTAGCTCGCACGGGCCTACCTACGAGCAGTACTTC.

In this sample, this clone turned up once. This chain links TRBV29-1 with TRBJ1-3; 7 bases fit TRBD1. Germline lookup yields CDR1 SQVTM and CDR2 ANQGSEA. The length of the CDR3 is 12 residues. The V gene end was trimmed by 6 bases and the J gene end by 8 bases; junction bases not matched to a gene: 7. The CDR3 bases are TGCAGCGTCCGGCCGCAGGGGGACACCATATATTTT. Translation: CSVRPQGDTIYF.

DNA of the CDR3: TGTGCCAGCAGCCGGAGGGGCTCACCCCTCCACTTT. Translation gives CASSRRGSPLHF. The chain is built from TRBV2 and TRBJ1-6; maybe TRBD1 (5 bases). The CDR3 spans 12 residues. Looked up from germline, CDR1 is SNHLY and CDR2 is FYNNEI. Trimming took 6 bases from V and 10 from J, leaving 10 bases between them.

The chain uses TRBV29-1 and TRBJ2-7; no reliable D call. The germline V gene has CDR1 SQVTM and CDR2 ANQGSEA. The CDR3 sequence is 11 residues long. Trimming took 8 bases from V and 4 from J, leaving 12 bases between them. The CDR3 bases are TGCAGCTTCGCGTACGGATACGAGCAGTACTTC. This encodes CSFAYGYEQYF.